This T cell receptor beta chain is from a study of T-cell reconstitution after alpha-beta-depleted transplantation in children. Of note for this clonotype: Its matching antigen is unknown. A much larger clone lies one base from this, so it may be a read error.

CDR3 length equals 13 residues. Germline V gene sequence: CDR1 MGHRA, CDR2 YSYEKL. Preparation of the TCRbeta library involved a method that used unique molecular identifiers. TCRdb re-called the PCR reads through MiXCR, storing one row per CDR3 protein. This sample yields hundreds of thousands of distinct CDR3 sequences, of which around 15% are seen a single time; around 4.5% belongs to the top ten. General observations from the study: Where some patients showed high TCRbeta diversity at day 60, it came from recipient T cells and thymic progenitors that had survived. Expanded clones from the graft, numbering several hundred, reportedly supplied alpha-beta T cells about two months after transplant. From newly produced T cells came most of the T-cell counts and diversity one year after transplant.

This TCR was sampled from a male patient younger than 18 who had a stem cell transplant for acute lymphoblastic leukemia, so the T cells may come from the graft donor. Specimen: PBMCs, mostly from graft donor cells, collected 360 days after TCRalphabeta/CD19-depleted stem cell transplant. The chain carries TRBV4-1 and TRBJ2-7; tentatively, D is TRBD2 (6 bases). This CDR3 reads CSSSQPSGTAQYF. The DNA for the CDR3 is TGCTCCAGCAGCCAGCCCTCCGGGACTGCGCAGTACTTC.